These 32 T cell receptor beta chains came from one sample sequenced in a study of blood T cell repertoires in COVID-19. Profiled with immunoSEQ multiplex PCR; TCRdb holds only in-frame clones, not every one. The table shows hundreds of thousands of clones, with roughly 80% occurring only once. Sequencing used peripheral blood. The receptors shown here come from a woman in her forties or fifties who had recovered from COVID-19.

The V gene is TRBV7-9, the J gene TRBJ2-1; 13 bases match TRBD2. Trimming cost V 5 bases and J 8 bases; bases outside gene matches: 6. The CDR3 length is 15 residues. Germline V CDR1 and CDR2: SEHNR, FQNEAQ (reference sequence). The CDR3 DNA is TGTGCCAGCAGCCCCTCCGGGACTAGCGGGGATGAGCAGTTCTTC. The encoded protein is CASSPSGTSGDEQFF.

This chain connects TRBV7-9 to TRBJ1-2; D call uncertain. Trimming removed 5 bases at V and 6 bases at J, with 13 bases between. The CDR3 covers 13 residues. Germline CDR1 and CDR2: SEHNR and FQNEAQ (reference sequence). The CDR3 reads CASSLLLSDGYTF. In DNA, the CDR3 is TGTGCCAGCAGCCTCCTCTTGAGTGATGGCTACACCTTC.

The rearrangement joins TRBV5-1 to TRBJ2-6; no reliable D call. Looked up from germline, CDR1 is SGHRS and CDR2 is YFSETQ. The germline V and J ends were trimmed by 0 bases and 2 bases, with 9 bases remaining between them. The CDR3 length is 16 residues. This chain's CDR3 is CASSLAESAGANVLTF. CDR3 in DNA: TGCGCCAGCAGCTTGGCGGAGAGTGCTGGGGCCAACGTCCTGACTTTC.

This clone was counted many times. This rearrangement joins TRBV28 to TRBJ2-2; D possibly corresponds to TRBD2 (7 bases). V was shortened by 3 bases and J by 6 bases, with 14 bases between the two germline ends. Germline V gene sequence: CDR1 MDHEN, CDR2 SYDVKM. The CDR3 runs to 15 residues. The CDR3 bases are TGTGCCAGCAGTTTGAATCAGGGGAGGGCCGGGGAGCTGTTTTTT. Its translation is CASSLNQGRAGELFF.

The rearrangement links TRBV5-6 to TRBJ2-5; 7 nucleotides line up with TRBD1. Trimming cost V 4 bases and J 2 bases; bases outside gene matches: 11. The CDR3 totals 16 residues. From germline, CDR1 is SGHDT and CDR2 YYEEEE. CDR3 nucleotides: TGTGCCAGCAGCCCGTATGGATACAGGGGACAAGAGACCCAGTACTTC. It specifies CASSPYGYRGQETQYF. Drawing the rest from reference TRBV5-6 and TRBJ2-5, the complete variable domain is DAGVTQSPTHLIKTRGQQVTLRCSPKSGHDTVSWYQQALGQGPQFIFQYYEEEERQRGNFPDRFSGHQFPNYSSELNVNALLLGDSALYLCASSPYGYRGQETQYFGPGTRLLVL.

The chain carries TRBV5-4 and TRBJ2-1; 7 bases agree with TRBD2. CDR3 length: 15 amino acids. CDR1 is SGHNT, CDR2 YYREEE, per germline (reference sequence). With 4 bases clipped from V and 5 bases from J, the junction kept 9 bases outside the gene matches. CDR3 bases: TGTGCCAGCAGCCTTGGGGGGGTAGGGCACAATGAGCAGTTCTTC. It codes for CASSLGGVGHNEQFF. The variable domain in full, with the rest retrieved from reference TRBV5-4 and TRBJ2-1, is ETGVTQSPTHLIKTRGQQVTLRCSSQSGHNTVSWYQQALGQGPQFIFQYYREEENGRGNFPPRFSGLQFPNYSSELNVNALELDDSALYLCASSLGGVGHNEQFFGPGTRLTVL.

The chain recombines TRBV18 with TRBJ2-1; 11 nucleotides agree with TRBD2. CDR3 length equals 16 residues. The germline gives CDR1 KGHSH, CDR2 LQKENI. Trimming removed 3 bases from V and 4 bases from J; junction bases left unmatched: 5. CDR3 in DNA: TGTGCCAGCTCACCCTCCGGGACTAGCGGTTACAATGAGCAGTTCTTC. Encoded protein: CASSPSGTSGYNEQFF. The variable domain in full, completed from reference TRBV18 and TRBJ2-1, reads NAGVMQNPRHLVRRRGQEARLRCSPMKGHSHVYWYRQLPEEGLKFMVYLQKENIIDESGMPKERFSAEFPKEGPSILRIQQVVRGDSAAYFCASSPSGTSGYNEQFFGPGTRLTVL.

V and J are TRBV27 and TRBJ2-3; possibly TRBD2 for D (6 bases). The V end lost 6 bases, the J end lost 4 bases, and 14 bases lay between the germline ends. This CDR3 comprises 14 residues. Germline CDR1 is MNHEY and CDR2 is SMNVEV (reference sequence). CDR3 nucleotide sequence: TGTGCCAGCAGCTCCAGACTAGGAGCAGATACGCAGTATTTT. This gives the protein CASSSRLGADTQYF.

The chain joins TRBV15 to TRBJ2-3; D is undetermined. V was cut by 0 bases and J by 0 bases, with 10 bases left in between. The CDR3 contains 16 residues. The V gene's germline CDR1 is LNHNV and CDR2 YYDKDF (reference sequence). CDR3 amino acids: CATSRDKAESTDTQYF. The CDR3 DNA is TGTGCCACCAGCAGAGATAAGGCGGAGAGCACAGATACGCAGTATTTT.

The CDR3 sequence is CASSLDRSYEQYF. The CDR3 DNA is TGTGCCAGCAGCCTCGACAGGTCCTACGAGCAGTACTTC. V is TRBV11-2 and J is TRBJ2-7, with D possibly being TRBD1 (6 bases). This CDR3 is built from 13 residues. Germline V CDR1 and CDR2: SGHAT, FQNNGV. Between the trimmed V and J ends, which lost 5 bases and 1 base, there was a span of 9 bases.

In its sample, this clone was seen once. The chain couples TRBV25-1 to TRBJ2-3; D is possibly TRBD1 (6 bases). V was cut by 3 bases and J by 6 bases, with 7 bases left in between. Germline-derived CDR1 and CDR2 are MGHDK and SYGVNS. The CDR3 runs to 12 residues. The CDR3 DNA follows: TGTGCCAGCAGTGAGAGGGGGGATACGCAGTATTTT. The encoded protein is CASSERGDTQYF.

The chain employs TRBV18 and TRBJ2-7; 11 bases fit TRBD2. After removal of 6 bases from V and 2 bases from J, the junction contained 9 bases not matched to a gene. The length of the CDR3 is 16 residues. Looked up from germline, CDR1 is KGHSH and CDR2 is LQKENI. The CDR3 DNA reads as TGTGCCAGCTCCTCTACGACTAGCGGGGCCGCCTACGAGCAGTACTTC. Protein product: CASSSTTSGAAYEQYF.

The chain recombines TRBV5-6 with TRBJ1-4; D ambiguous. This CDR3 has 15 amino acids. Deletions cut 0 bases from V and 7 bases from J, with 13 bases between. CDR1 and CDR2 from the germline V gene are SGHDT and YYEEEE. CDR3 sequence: CASSLAAARGEKLFF. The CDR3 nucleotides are TGTGCCAGCAGCTTGGCGGCTGCCCGGGGTGAAAAACTGTTTTTT. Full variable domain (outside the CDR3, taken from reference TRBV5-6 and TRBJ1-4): DAGVTQSPTHLIKTRGQQVTLRCSPKSGHDTVSWYQQALGQGPQFIFQYYEEEERQRGNFPDRFSGHQFPNYSSELNVNALLLGDSALYLCASSLAAARGEKLFFGSGTQLSVL.

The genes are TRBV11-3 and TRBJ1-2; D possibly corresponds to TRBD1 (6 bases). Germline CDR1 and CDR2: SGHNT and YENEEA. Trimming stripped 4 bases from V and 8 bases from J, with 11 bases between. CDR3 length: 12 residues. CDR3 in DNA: TGTGCCAGCAGCTCCTCAGGGGAGGGCTACACCTTC. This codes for CASSSSGEGYTF. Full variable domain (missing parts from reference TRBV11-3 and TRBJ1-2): EAGVVQSPRYKIIEKKQPVAFWCNPISGHNTLYWYLQNLGQGPELLIRYENEEAVDDSQLPKDRFSAERLKGVDSTLKIQPAELGDSAVYLCASSSSGEGYTFGSGTRLTVV.

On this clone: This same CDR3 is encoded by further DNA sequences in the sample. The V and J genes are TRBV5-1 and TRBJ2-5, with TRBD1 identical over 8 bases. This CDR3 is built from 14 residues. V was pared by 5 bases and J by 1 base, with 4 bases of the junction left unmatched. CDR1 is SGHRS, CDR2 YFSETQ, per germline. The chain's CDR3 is CASRPGTGQETQYF. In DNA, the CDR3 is TGCGCCAGCAGACCGGGGACAGGCCAAGAGACCCAGTACTTC. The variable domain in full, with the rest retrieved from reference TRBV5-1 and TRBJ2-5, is KAGVTQTPRYLIKTRGQQVTLSCSPISGHRSVSWYQQTPGQGLQFLFEYFSETQRNKGNFPGRFSGRQFSNSRSEMNVSTLELGDSALYLCASRPGTGQETQYFGPGTRLLVL.

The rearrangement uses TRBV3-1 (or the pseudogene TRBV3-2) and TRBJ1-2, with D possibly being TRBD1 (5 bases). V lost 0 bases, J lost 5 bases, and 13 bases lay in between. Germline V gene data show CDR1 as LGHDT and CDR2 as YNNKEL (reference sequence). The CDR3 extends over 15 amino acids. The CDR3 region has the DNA TGTGCCAGCAGCCAAGATACCCTAGGGGCATATGGCTACACCTTC. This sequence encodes CASSQDTLGAYGYTF.

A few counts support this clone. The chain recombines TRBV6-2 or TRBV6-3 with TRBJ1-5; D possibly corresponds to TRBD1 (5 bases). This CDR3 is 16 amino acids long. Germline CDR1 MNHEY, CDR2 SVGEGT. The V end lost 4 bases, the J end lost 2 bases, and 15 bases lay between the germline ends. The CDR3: CASSSQGLSGNQPQHF. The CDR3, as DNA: TGTGCCAGCAGTTCTCAGGGCCTGTCGGGCAATCAGCCCCAGCATTTT.

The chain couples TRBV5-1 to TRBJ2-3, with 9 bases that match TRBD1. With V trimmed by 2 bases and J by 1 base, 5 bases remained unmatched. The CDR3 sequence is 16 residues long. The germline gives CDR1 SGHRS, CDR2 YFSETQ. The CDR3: CASSLITGGGTDTQYF. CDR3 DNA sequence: TGCGCCAGCAGCTTAATCACAGGGGGCGGCACAGATACGCAGTATTTT.

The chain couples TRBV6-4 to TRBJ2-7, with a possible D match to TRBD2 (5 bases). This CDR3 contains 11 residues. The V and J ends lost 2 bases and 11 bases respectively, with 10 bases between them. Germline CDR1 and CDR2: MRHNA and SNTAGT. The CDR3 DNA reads TGTGCCAGCAGTGACGGCCAGAGGGAGTACTTC. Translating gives CASSDGQREYF.

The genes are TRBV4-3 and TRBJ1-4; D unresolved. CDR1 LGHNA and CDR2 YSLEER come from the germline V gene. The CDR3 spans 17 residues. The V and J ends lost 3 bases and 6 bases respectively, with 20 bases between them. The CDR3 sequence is CASSHLAGGPMDEKLFF. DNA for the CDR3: TGCGCCAGCAGCCATCTAGCGGGAGGGCCGATGGATGAAAAACTGTTTTTT.

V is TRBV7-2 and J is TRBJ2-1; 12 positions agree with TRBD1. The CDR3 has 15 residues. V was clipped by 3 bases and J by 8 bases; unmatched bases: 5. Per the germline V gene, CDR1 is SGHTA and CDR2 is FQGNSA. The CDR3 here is CASSFGGQGAYEQFF. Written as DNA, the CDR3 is TGTGCCAGCAGCTTTGGGGGACAGGGGGCCTATGAGCAGTTCTTC.

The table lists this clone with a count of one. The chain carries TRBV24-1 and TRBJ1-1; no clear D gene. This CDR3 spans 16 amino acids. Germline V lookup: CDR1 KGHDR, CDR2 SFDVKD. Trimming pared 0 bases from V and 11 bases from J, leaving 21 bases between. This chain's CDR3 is CATSDLVPEQSRSAFF. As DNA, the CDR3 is TGTGCCACCAGTGATTTGGTCCCGGAACAGAGCCGTTCGGCTTTCTTT.

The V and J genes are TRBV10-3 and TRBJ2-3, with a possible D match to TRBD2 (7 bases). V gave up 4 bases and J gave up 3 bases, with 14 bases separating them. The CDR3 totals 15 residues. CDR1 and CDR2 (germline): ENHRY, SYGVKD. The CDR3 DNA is TGTGCCATCAGTGCCGGGGGGCCAAGGACAGATACGCAGTATTTT. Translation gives CAISAGGPRTDTQYF.

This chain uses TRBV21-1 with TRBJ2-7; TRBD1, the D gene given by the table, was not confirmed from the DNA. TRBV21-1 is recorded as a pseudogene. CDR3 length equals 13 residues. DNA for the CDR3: TGTGCCAGCAACCGCAGGGCCACCTACGAGCAGTACTTC. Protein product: CASNRRATYEQYF.

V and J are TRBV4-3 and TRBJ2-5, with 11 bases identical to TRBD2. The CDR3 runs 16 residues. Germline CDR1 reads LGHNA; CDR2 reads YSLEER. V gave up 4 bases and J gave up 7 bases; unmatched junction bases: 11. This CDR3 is CASSPGTSGRGGTQYF. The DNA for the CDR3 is TGCGCCAGCAGCCCCGGGACTAGCGGCCGGGGGGGGACCCAGTACTTC.

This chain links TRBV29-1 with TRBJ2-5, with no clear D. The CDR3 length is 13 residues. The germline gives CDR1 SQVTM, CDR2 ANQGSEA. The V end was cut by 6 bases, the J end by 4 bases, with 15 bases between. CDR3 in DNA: TGCAGCGTATCAGTACGATTTATAGAGACCCAGTACTTC. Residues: CSVSVRFIETQYF.

The CDR3 nucleotides are TGCGCCAGCAGCCAAGAAGGAGCAGTTAATGAAAAACTGTTTTTT. This sequence encodes CASSQEGAVNEKLFF. The V gene is TRBV4-1, the J gene TRBJ1-4; D is uncertain. The CDR3 consists of 15 residues. From germline, CDR1 is MGHRA and CDR2 YSYEKL. V lost 0 bases and J 4 bases, leaving 9 bases between the germline ends.

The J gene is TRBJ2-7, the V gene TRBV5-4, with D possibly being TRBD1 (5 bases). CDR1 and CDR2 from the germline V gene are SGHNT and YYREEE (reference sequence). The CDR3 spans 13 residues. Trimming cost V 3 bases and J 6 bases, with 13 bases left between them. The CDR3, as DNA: TGTGCCAGCAGCTGGGCTGGTCAGGGCGAGCAGTACTTC. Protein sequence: CASSWAGQGEQYF.

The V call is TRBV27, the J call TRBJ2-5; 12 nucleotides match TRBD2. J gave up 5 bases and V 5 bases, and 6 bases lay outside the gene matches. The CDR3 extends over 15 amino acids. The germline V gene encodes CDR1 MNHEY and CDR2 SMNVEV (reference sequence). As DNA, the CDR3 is TGTGCCAGCAGTGGGTGGACTAGCGGGGCTGAGACCCAGTACTTC. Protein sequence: CASSGWTSGAETQYF.

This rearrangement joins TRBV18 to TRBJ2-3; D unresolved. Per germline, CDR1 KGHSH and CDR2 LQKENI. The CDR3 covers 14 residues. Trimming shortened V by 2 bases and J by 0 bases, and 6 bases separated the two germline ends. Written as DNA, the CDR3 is TGTGCCAGCTCACCAAGAGTAAGCACAGATACGCAGTATTTT. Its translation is CASSPRVSTDTQYF.

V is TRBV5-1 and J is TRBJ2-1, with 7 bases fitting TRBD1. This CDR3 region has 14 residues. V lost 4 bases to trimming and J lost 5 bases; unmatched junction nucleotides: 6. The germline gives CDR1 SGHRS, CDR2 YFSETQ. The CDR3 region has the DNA TGCGCCAGCAGCAGGGACAGCACGCACAATGAGCAGTTCTTC. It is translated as CASSRDSTHNEQFF.

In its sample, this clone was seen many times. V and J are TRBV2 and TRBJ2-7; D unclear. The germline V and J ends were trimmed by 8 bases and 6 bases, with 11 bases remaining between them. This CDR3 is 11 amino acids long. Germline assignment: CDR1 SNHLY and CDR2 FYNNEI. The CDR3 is CASARSGEQYF. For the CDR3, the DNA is TGTGCCAGCGCAAGGTCGGGCGAGCAGTACTTC.